Following are 12 T cell receptor beta chains from one sample sequenced in a study of blood T cell repertoires in COVID-19. Assay: immunoSEQ multiplex PCR; the TCRdb copy retains only in-frame clones and omits some. The sample records roughly 180,000 clones, 75% to 90% being singletons. Source material: PBMCs or T cells enriched from blood (not recorded which). Receptor source: a woman aged 25 to 45 who had recovered from COVID-19.

The rearrangement links TRBV30 to TRBJ2-3; 8 bases agree with TRBD2. The CDR3 loop spans 14 amino acids. J lost 4 bases, V lost 3 bases, and 6 bases had no gene match. Looked up from germline, CDR1 is GTSNPN and CDR2 is SVGIG (reference sequence). The CDR3 loop is CAWRDSGMADTQYF. CDR3 coding DNA: TGTGCCTGGAGGGATAGCGGGATGGCAGATACGCAGTATTTT.

The rearrangement joins TRBV7-2 to TRBJ1-2, with D unresolved. The germline V and J ends were trimmed by 1 base and 4 bases, with 10 bases remaining between them. The CDR3 is 14 amino acids. CDR1 and CDR2 from the germline V gene are SGHTA and FQGNSA. The CDR3 nucleotides read TGTGCCAGCAGCTTAGACGACAATGGCTATGGCTACACCTTC. The encoded protein is CASSLDDNGYGYTF.

This sequence joins TRBV25-1 and TRBJ1-1; D might be TRBD1 (6 bases). V lost 4 bases to trimming and J lost 4 bases, with 13 bases between them. CDR1 and CDR2 (germline): MGHDK, SYGVNS. The CDR3 loop spans 14 amino acids. CDR3 nucleotides: TGTGCCAGCAGTGGCACCACAGGGTTCACTGAAGCTTTCTTT. Translated, it gives CASSGTTGFTEAFF.

This clone appeared once. The gene calls are TRBV18 and TRBJ2-1; D is ambiguous. The V gene lost 0 bases and the J gene lost 2 bases, with 8 bases spanning the gap. Looked up from germline, CDR1 is KGHSH and CDR2 is LQKENI. The CDR3 extends over 15 amino acids. CDR3 sequence (DNA): TGTGCCAGCTCACCACCGTTGCGGCCCTACAATGAGCAGTTCTTC. Translation: CASSPPLRPYNEQFF.

The J gene is TRBJ1-1, the V gene TRBV19; D unresolved. The V gene's germline CDR1 is LNHDA and CDR2 SQIVND (reference sequence). Between the trimmed V and J ends, which lost 7 bases and 1 base, there was a span of 10 bases. The CDR3 is 13 residues long. The CDR3 region is CASTGLPNTEAFF. In DNA, the CDR3 is TGTGCCAGTACCGGACTGCCGAACACTGAAGCTTTCTTT. Full variable domain (missing parts from reference TRBV19 and TRBJ1-1): DGGITQSPKYLFRKEGQNVTLSCEQNLNHDAMYWYRQDPGQGLRLIYYSQIVNDFQKGDIAEGYSVSREKKESFPLTVTSAQKNPTAFYLCASTGLPNTEAFFGQGTRLTVV.

The chain carries TRBV15 and TRBJ2-2; TRBD1 matches at 7 bases. CDR1 and CDR2 from the germline V gene are LNHNV and YYDKDF (reference sequence). Unmatched junction bases numbered 2, after V lost 1 base and J lost 0 bases. The CDR3 is made up of 16 amino acids. CDR3 sequence: CATSRGGTANTGELFF. As DNA, the CDR3 is TGTGCCACCAGCAGAGGGGGGACAGCGAACACCGGGGAGCTGTTTTTT. Variable domain in full (rest from reference TRBV15 and TRBJ2-2): DAMVIQNPRYQVTQFGKPVTLSCSQTLNHNVMYWYQQKSSQAPKLLFHYYDKDFNNEADTPDNFQSRRPNTSFCFLDIRSPGLGDTAMYLCATSRGGTANTGELFFGEGSRLTVL.

The V gene is TRBV19, the J gene TRBJ2-2, with 9 bases aligning to TRBD1. The ends lost 2 bases at V and 3 bases at J; junction bases unmatched: 10. The germline CDR1 and CDR2 sequences are LNHDA and SQIVND (reference sequence). This CDR3 spans 18 amino acids. DNA for the CDR3: TGTGCCAGTAGTATAACCTACAGGGGGCCAAGGGACACCGGGGAGCTGTTTTTT. Translation gives CASSITYRGPRDTGELFF. The variable domain in full, with the rest retrieved from reference TRBV19 and TRBJ2-2, is DGGITQSPKYLFRKEGQNVTLSCEQNLNHDAMYWYRQDPGQGLRLIYYSQIVNDFQKGDIAEGYSVSREKKESFPLTVTSAQKNPTAFYLCASSITYRGPRDTGELFFGEGSRLTVL.

The rearrangement uses TRBV9 and TRBJ2-1; TRBD2 matches at 10 bases. This CDR3 is built from 17 residues. The trim removed 3 bases at V and 0 bases at J, leaving 6 bases unmatched. Germline lookup yields CDR1 SGDLS and CDR2 YYNGEE. CDR3 protein: CASSADSGGPSYNEQFF. The CDR3 nucleotides are TGTGCCAGCAGCGCGGATAGCGGGGGGCCCTCCTACAATGAGCAGTTCTTC.

The chain uses TRBV4-1 and TRBJ2-3; TRBD2 agrees at 8 bases. V shed 1 base and J 1 base; nucleotides not matched to a gene: 1. CDR3 size: 15 residues. CDR1 and CDR2 (germline): MGHRA, YSYEKL. DNA of the CDR3: TGCGCCAGCAGCCAAGTACTAGCGGGCACAGATACGCAGTATTTT. Protein: CASSQVLAGTDTQYF.

The chain employs TRBV7-9 and TRBJ2-1, with 11 bases fitting TRBD2. CDR3 length equals 16 residues. Germline V lookup: CDR1 SEHNR, CDR2 FQNEAQ (reference sequence). With 5 bases clipped from V and 2 bases from J, the junction kept 5 bases outside the gene matches. The CDR3 here is CASSRELAGAYNEQFF. CDR3 nucleotides: TGTGCCAGCAGCCGCGAACTAGCGGGGGCCTACAATGAGCAGTTCTTC.

The chain employs TRBV18 and TRBJ1-1; 7 nucleotides match TRBD1. The CDR3 has 14 residues. The V and J ends lost 6 bases and 4 bases, in that order; junction bases with no gene match: 8. Per germline, CDR1 KGHSH and CDR2 LQKENI. The CDR3 loop is CASSPRGRGTEAFF. The CDR3 DNA reads as TGTGCCAGCTCGCCAAGGGGGCGAGGCACTGAAGCTTTCTTT.

Comments on this clone: Other DNA sequences in the same sample also yield this CDR3. The CDR3 DNA is TGTGCCAGCAGCTTACAGGTGAACACTGAAGCTTTCTTT. Its translation: CASSLQVNTEAFF. The V and J genes are TRBV7-2 and TRBJ1-1; D ambiguous. The CDR3 loop spans 13 amino acids. Per the germline V gene, CDR1 is SGHTA and CDR2 is FQGNSA. V lost 2 bases, J lost 0 bases, and 4 bases lay in between.